This TCR beta chain originates from a study of blood T cell repertoires in COVID-19. Study information: Sites in the United States, Italy and Spain provided acute and convalescent COVID-19 samples. PBMCs, B-cell-depleted T cells, or T cells provided the cDNA or gDNA that made up the material.

Germline-derived CDR1 and CDR2 are MDHEN and SYDVKM. V was clipped by 4 bases and J by 1 base; unmatched bases: 7. CDR3 length: 17 residues. Patients at the Seattle site were enrolled during active infection and followed longitudinally. As processed by the authors: Nucleated cell counts were estimated from reference gene primer amplification. Data came from immunoSEQ multiplex PCR; TCRdb stores just in-frame clones and leaves some out. D and trimming come from the DNA, and the V and J calls and clone size come from that table. In the table there are around 260,000 clones, 91% of which are singletons. The rearrangement links TRBV28 to TRBJ2-7; 13 bases match TRBD2. Source material: peripheral blood. The TCR comes from a person aged 18 to 30 with COVID-19, enrolled during active disease. CDR3 amino acids: CASSWGTSGKLSYEQYF. The CDR3 coding sequence is TGTGCCAGCAGTTGGGGGACTAGCGGGAAATTATCCTACGAGCAGTACTTC.